This passage covers 26 T cell receptor beta chains from one sample sequenced in a study of T cells after yellow fever vaccination (dated by TCRdb to about 2019). Libraries were made using 5' RACE. The sample was run on an Illumina HiSeq 2500. Through fastp at Q25 and MiXCR, TCRdb rebuilt clones from the public reads, retaining in-frame beta chains. Rows merge per CDR3 protein into single entries with the most common DNA and genes. A total of some 600,000 distinct CDR3 sequences appear in this sample, 9% to 15% of them only once. Under 15% of the sample is held by the ten biggest clonotypes. Explained via the paper, the treatment or condition label denotes: live attenuated yellow fever vaccine strain. The sequencing here drew on PBMCs, taken on the day of the yellow fever booster vaccination. All receptors derive from a man aged 30-40 years who received the YFV17D yellow fever vaccine.

The chain couples TRBV10-3 to TRBJ2-1; perhaps TRBD2 as D (6 bases). The length of the CDR3 is 18 residues. Germline lookup yields CDR1 ENHRY and CDR2 SYGVKD. Deletions cut 2 bases from V and 0 bases from J, with 17 bases between. CDR3 sequence reads: CAISEGEAIVNSYNEQFF. The CDR3 DNA sequence: TGTGCCATCAGTGAGGGGGAGGCAATTGTTAACTCCTACAATGAGCAGTTCTTC.

Here the CDR3 DNA reads TGCGCCAGCAGCTTGGCGGTGGCGAACAATGAGCAGTTCTTC. Residues: CASSLAVANNEQFF. The chain links TRBV5-1 to TRBJ2-1; D remains ambiguous. Germline CDR1 SGHRS, CDR2 YFSETQ. This CDR3 has 14 residues. Trimming took off 0 bases at V and 5 bases at J, with 9 bases between the two ends.

The rearrangement links TRBV4-3 to TRBJ1-6; D gene unclear. The CDR3 extends over 13 amino acids. V lost 0 bases and J lost 8, with 5 bases in between. Germline CDR1 and CDR2: LGHNA and YSLEER. The CDR3, as DNA: TGCGCCAGCAGCCAAGATGGGGATTCACCCCTCCACTTT. Translating gives CASSQDGDSPLHF.

This clonotype was counted between two and nine times. This chain connects TRBV7-2 to TRBJ2-3; perhaps TRBD1 as D (5 bases). Germline CDR1 SGHTA, CDR2 FQGNSA. The length of the CDR3 is 14 residues. Trimming stripped 7 bases from V and 4 bases from J, with 15 bases between. CDR3 in DNA: TGTGCCAGCACCCTCTTAGGGGTCGCAGATACGCAGTATTTT. This translates into CASTLLGVADTQYF.

This clonotype was seen a few times. The rearrangement uses TRBV9 and TRBJ1-4, with 7 bases matching TRBD1. The CDR3 has 16 residues. Per the germline V gene, CDR1 is SGDLS and CDR2 is YYNGEE. The J segment lost 2 bases and the V segment lost 1 base, leaving 5 bases of the junction unmatched. The CDR3 loop is CASSVNSRGTNEKLFF. The DNA of the CDR3 is TGTGCCAGCAGCGTAAACTCCAGGGGGACTAATGAAAAACTGTTTTTT.

The chain has TRBV29-1 and TRBJ2-3; 10 nucleotides agree with TRBD2. This CDR3 is built from 14 residues. With V trimmed by 3 bases and J by 1 base, 1 base remained unmatched. Germline CDR1 and CDR2: SQVTM and ANQGSEA. The CDR3 spells CSVDLAGGTDTQYF. CDR3 sequence (DNA): TGCAGCGTTGATCTAGCGGGGGGCACAGATACGCAGTATTTT.

This clonotype showed up many times. The V gene is TRBV20-1, the J gene TRBJ1-2; D may be TRBD1 (5 bases). This CDR3 has 12 amino acids. Germline V gene lookup returns CDR1 DFQATT and CDR2 SNEGSKA (reference sequence). The V end was cut by 7 bases, the J end by 3 bases, with 12 bases between. The CDR3 sequence is CSGSGTDYGYTF. The CDR3 DNA reads as TGCAGTGGCTCCGGGACGGACTATGGCTACACCTTC.

This clonotype occurred many times. This chain links TRBV4-3 with TRBJ1-4; D may be TRBD1 (6 bases). Germline values: CDR1 LGHNA, CDR2 YSLEER. The CDR3 is made up of 15 amino acids. Trimming took off 0 bases at V and 5 bases at J, with 10 bases between the two ends. The CDR3, as DNA: TGCGCCAGCAGCCAAGATTGGCAGGGGAATGAAAAACTGTTTTTT. As protein: CASSQDWQGNEKLFF.

This clonotype was detected a few times. V gene TRBV19 combines with J gene TRBJ2-1, with no clear D. With 3 bases removed from V and 8 bases from J, the gap between germline ends came to 5 bases. The CDR3 spans 11 residues. Per the germline V gene, CDR1 is LNHDA and CDR2 is SQIVND (reference sequence). CDR3 sequence: CASSMTHEQFF. In DNA, the CDR3 is TGTGCCAGTAGTATGACCCATGAGCAGTTCTTC.

A few counts support this clonotype. The chain links TRBV12-3 or TRBV12-4 to TRBJ1-3; D call uncertain. The V end was cut by 6 bases, the J end by 11 bases, with 14 bases between. The CDR3 loop spans 12 amino acids. Here the CDR3 reads CASRQDLVAIYF. The DNA of the CDR3 is TGTGCCAGCAGGCAAGATCTAGTCGCCATATATTTT.

This chain links TRBV20-1 with TRBJ2-5; 8 nucleotides agree with TRBD1. Germline loops: CDR1 DFQATT, CDR2 SNEGSKA (reference sequence). The CDR3 is 15 amino acids. V shed 0 bases, J shed 4 bases, and the junction held 7 bases outside the gene matches. For the CDR3, the DNA is TGCAGTGCTAGAGACTCGGGACAGGTATCAGAGACCCAGTACTTC. This translates into CSARDSGQVSETQYF.

This clonotype was seen ten or more times. The rearrangement joins TRBV20-1 to TRBJ2-3; 9 bases align to TRBD2. J lost 3 bases, V lost 5 bases, and 6 bases had no gene match. CDR3 length: 14 residues. Germline CDR1 DFQATT, CDR2 SNEGSKA (reference sequence). The CDR3: CSALAGVGTDTQYF. The DNA for the CDR3 is TGCAGTGCTTTAGCGGGAGTAGGTACAGATACGCAGTATTTT.

The chain recombines TRBV24-1 with TRBJ1-3; D not certain. The V gene's germline CDR1 is KGHDR and CDR2 SFDVKD. CDR3 size: 15 residues. The V end lost 3 bases, the J end lost 1 base, and 9 bases lay between the germline ends. Written as DNA, the CDR3 is TGTGCCACCAGTGATACCAAAGAATCTGGAAACACCATATATTTT. Translation gives CATSDTKESGNTIYF.

V usage is TRBV2 and J usage is TRBJ1-2, with D hard to call. The V end was cut by 6 bases, the J end by 4 bases, with 3 bases between. The CDR3 sequence is 10 residues long. Germline V gene sequence: CDR1 SNHLY, CDR2 FYNNEI. The CDR3 sequence is CASSIYGYTF. The CDR3 DNA is TGTGCCAGCAGCATCTATGGCTACACCTTC.

This clonotype was counted a few times. The V gene is TRBV29-1, the J gene TRBJ2-7; unclear D gene. Trimming removed 4 bases from V and 5 bases from J, with 12 bases in between. There are 12 residues in the CDR3. Germline CDR1 reads SQVTM; CDR2 reads ANQGSEA. The CDR3 loop is CSVGFIEHEQYF. In nucleotides, the CDR3 is TGCAGCGTTGGGTTTATAGAACACGAGCAGTACTTC.

This clonotype has more than one count but fewer than ten. The chain joins TRBV11-2 to TRBJ2-1; weak D call: TRBD2 (6 bases). V lost 0 bases, J lost 4 bases, and 16 bases lay in between. Germline V gene data show CDR1 as SGHAT and CDR2 as FQNNGV. This CDR3 comprises 17 residues. CDR3: CASSLDRRGMVYNEQFF. The CDR3 bases are TGTGCCAGCAGCTTAGACCGGCGGGGAATGGTTTACAATGAGCAGTTCTTC.

The V call is TRBV7-9, the J call TRBJ1-5, with D uncertain. Germline V gives CDR1 SEHNR, CDR2 FQNEAQ (reference sequence). This CDR3 has 13 residues. V lost 1 base, J lost 7 bases, and 8 bases lay in between. The CDR3, as DNA: TGTGCCAGCAGCTTAGTTGGTCCCCAGCCCCAGCATTTT. Translated, it gives CASSLVGPQPQHF.

The chain joins TRBV6-1 to TRBJ2-7, with 9 bases fitting TRBD1. J gave up 5 bases and V 4 bases, and 3 bases lay outside the gene matches. The CDR3 extends over 13 amino acids. Germline lookup yields CDR1 MNHNS and CDR2 SASEGT. CDR3 sequence (DNA): TGTGCCAGCAGTGGGACAGGGGACCACGAGCAGTACTTC. Protein product: CASSGTGDHEQYF.

The chain employs TRBV11-3 and TRBJ2-1; no definite D call. This CDR3 contains 13 residues. V lost 5 bases, J lost 4 bases, and 9 bases lay in between. CDR1 SGHNT and CDR2 YENEEA come from the germline V gene. CDR3 amino acids: CASSDVRYNEQFF. CDR3 nucleotides: TGTGCCAGCAGCGACGTACGTTACAATGAGCAGTTCTTC.

This chain joins TRBV6-1 and TRBJ2-7, with TRBD2 matching 9 bases. The V and J ends lost 8 bases and 7 bases, in that order; junction bases with no gene match: 12. Germline V lookup: CDR1 MNHNS, CDR2 SASEGT. The CDR3 runs to 14 residues. CDR3 DNA sequence: TGTGCCAGCCGGCCGGGGACTAGCCAGCAGGAGCAGTACTTC. It codes for CASRPGTSQQEQYF.

This clonotype was counted many times. The genes are TRBV7-2 and TRBJ2-3, with 7 bases identical to TRBD2. The CDR3 covers 16 residues. Germline CDR1 reads SGHTA; CDR2 reads FQGNSA. J was trimmed by 1 base and V by 2 bases; bases with no gene match: 6. The DNA of the CDR3 is TGTGCCAGCAGCTTAATGGCGGGAGTCGGCACAGATACGCAGTATTTT. Amino acids: CASSLMAGVGTDTQYF.

The genes are TRBV18 and TRBJ2-5; a weak D match, TRBD1 (5 bases). CDR3 length equals 15 residues. Per germline, CDR1 KGHSH and CDR2 LQKENI. Trimming cost V 6 bases and J 0 bases, with 14 bases left between them. This CDR3 is CASSSLARDQETQYF. The CDR3 DNA sequence: TGTGCCAGCTCTTCCCTTGCCAGGGACCAAGAGACCCAGTACTTC.

This clonotype was picked up a small number of times. The gene calls are TRBV28 and TRBJ2-1; no clear D. The CDR3 covers 13 residues. Germline lookup yields CDR1 MDHEN and CDR2 SYDVKM. Trimming took off 7 bases at V and 0 bases at J, with 7 bases between the two ends. CDR3 coding DNA: TGTGCCAGCATCCGCAGCTCCTACAATGAGCAGTTCTTC. Amino acid sequence: CASIRSSYNEQFF.

This rearrangement joins TRBV20-1 to TRBJ1-6; 7 positions match TRBD1. The CDR3 extends over 16 amino acids. The J segment lost 7 bases and the V segment lost 3 bases, leaving 12 bases of the junction unmatched. Germline V gene lookup returns CDR1 DFQATT and CDR2 SNEGSKA (reference sequence). The CDR3 DNA reads as TGCAGTGCTAGCCAACCCCCGGGACAGAAGAATTCACCCCTCCACTTT. Its translation: CSASQPPGQKNSPLHF.

The DNA of the CDR3 is TGTGCCAGCAGCTTAGAACTAGAGGGATTCTACGAGCAGTACTTC. It yields the protein CASSLELEGFYEQYF. The rearrangement uses TRBV7-2 and TRBJ2-7, with D perhaps matching TRBD2 (5 bases). CDR1 is SGHTA and CDR2 is FQGNSA in the germline V gene. The CDR3 is made up of 15 amino acids. Trimming took off 1 base at V and 3 bases at J, with 13 bases between the two ends.

This clonotype appeared many times. This chain links TRBV5-1 with TRBJ2-5; no clear D. V lost 5 bases and J lost 0, with 11 bases in between. This CDR3 has 14 residues. Germline CDR1 reads SGHRS; CDR2 reads YFSETQ. The CDR3 bases are TGCGCCAGCAGAGCTCAGGCGAACCAAGAGACCCAGTACTTC. Residues: CASRAQANQETQYF.